The 10 T cell receptor beta chains below all came from one sample that was sequenced in a study of CD8 T cells in ankylosing spondylitis. TCRdb re-called the 5' RACE reads through MiXCR, storing one row per CDR3 protein. The sample contains 250,000 to 350,000 distinct CDR3 sequences, 20% of which appear only once. Material: blood, either unsorted or a sorted T cell fraction (not recorded which). The receptors shown here come from a male donor with ankylosing spondylitis or in good health (not recorded which).

The chain couples TRBV4-2 to TRBJ1-4; D is unclear. The CDR3 spans 13 residues. Germline V gene lookup returns CDR1 LGHNA and CDR2 YNFKEQ. V lost 1 base and J lost 13, with 13 bases in between. As DNA, the CDR3 is TGTGCCAGCAGCCAAGGGGAGTACGGGGTACTGTTTTTT. This sequence encodes CASSQGEYGVLFF.

This clonotype was recorded a few times. V usage is TRBV5-1 and J usage is TRBJ1-4; D may be TRBD1 (6 bases). Per the germline V gene, CDR1 is SGHRS and CDR2 is YFSETQ. V lost 0 bases and J lost 8, with 14 bases in between. The CDR3 consists of 15 residues. DNA for the CDR3: TGCGCCAGCAGCTTGGCCGCAGGGGAGAACGAAAAACTGTTTTTT. This translates into CASSLAAGENEKLFF.

The rearrangement uses TRBV27 and TRBJ2-5; TRBD2 matches 10 bases. The CDR3 extends over 17 amino acids. Unmatched junction bases numbered 9, after V lost 0 bases and J lost 5 bases. CDR1 and CDR2 from the germline V gene are MNHEY and SMNVEV (reference sequence). The CDR3 DNA follows: TGTGCCAGCAGTTTATCGGGCAGCGGGGGGGCCGGGGAGACCCAGTACTTC. It yields the protein CASSLSGSGGAGETQYF.

The rearrangement links TRBV5-5 to TRBJ1-5; no firm D call. CDR3 length equals 14 residues. CDR1 and CDR2 (germline): SGHKS, YYEKEE (reference sequence). Trimming pared 0 bases from V and 2 bases from J, leaving 6 bases between. CDR3 coding DNA: TGTGCCAGCAGCTTGGAGACTCGCAATCAGCCCCAGCATTTT. It specifies CASSLETRNQPQHF.

This clonotype was observed many times. The gene calls are TRBV28 and TRBJ1-2; the D gene is possibly TRBD1 (5 bases). CDR3 length: 15 residues. Germline V gives CDR1 MDHEN, CDR2 SYDVKM. Between the trimmed V and J ends, which lost 4 bases and 8 bases, there was a span of 20 bases. CDR3 nucleotides: TGTGCCAGCAGTTCCCGCGCACCGGGAAGGGGAGGCTACACCTTC. Protein product: CASSSRAPGRGGYTF.

This clonotype came up a few times. This sequence joins TRBV5-1 and TRBJ2-2; 13 nucleotides align to TRBD2. Trimming took 0 bases from V and 3 from J; bases not matched to a gene: 2. The CDR3 contains 17 residues. Germline CDR1 reads SGHRS; CDR2 reads YFSETQ. The CDR3: CASSLGTSGSDTGELFF. The CDR3 nucleotides are TGCGCCAGCAGCTTGGGGACTAGCGGGAGTGACACCGGGGAGCTGTTTTTT.

The chain recombines TRBV27 with TRBJ2-2, with 10 bases that match TRBD1. V lost 3 bases and J lost 5; bases outside the gene matches: 3. The germline gives CDR1 MNHEY, CDR2 SMNVEV (reference sequence). The CDR3 sequence is 15 residues long. Here the CDR3 reads CASSFDRGRTGELFF. The CDR3 DNA is TGTGCCAGCAGTTTCGACAGGGGGCGAACCGGGGAGCTGTTTTTT.

This chain links TRBV5-1 with TRBJ2-1; D uncertain. Germline values: CDR1 SGHRS, CDR2 YFSETQ. V was shortened by 4 bases and J by 6 bases, with 11 bases between the two germline ends. CDR3 length: 13 residues. The CDR3 sequence is CASSLGWVNEQFF. DNA of the CDR3: TGCGCCAGCAGCCTGGGCTGGGTCAATGAGCAGTTCTTC.

The CDR3 is CSVWGEGYTF. CDR3 DNA sequence: TGCAGCGTTTGGGGCGAAGGCTACACCTTC. The J gene is TRBJ1-2, the V gene TRBV29-1; D may be TRBD1 (5 bases). Looked up from germline, CDR1 is SQVTM and CDR2 is ANQGSEA. The CDR3 totals 10 residues. V was trimmed by 5 bases and J by 8 bases, leaving 9 bases between them. The variable domain in full, with the rest retrieved from reference TRBV29-1 and TRBJ1-2, is SAVISQKPSRDICQRGTSLTIQCQVDSQVTMMFWYRQQPGQSLTLIATANQGSEATYESGFVIDKFPISRPNLTFSTLTVSNMSPEDSSIYLCSVWGEGYTFGSGTRLTVV.

The sample holds many counts of this clonotype. The rearrangement joins TRBV29-1 to TRBJ2-1; 11 nucleotides agree with TRBD2. The CDR3 runs to 15 residues. Germline-derived CDR1 and CDR2 are SQVTM and ANQGSEA. The V segment lost 3 bases and the J segment 5 bases; nucleotides outside the gene matches: 6. CDR3 sequence reads: CSVDALAGGHNEQFF. CDR3 coding DNA: TGCAGCGTTGATGCGCTAGCGGGGGGACACAATGAGCAGTTCTTC.